Included here is one TCR beta chain sequence, with context. This clone's antigen is unknown. The sample holds no much larger clone one base away, and base qualities are not on file. The data were taken from a study of cytomegalovirus exposure and HLA in healthy donors (dated by TCRdb to 2015 to 2018). Some background on the complete study: In an earlier analysis of several hundred of the donors, about 260 Gb of sequence data and 90 million to 130 million unique TCR beta sequences from about 179 million T cells were reported. Typing coverage differed by locus: A, B, C, DRB1 and DQB1 were typed in roughly 620-640 donors, DQA1 in 500 to 550, DPA1 in approximately 600, and DPB1 in roughly 470. Around 320 gigabases of sequencing data and tens of millions of unique TCR sequences were included in an early release covering roughly 600 HLA-typed donors. On average, 235,054 unique TCR beta nucleotide sequences were sequenced per donor among some 420 genotyped donors of the cohort, with around 19% of those sequences being non-productive. In an earlier analysis of 587 of the donors, high-throughput TCR beta sequencing was used to judge whether each TCR beta V gene segment behaved as functional or pseudogenic. Using immunosequencing, the study profiled T cell repertoires from around 680 subjects and related those repertoires to cytomegalovirus serostatus. The study combined high-throughput TCR immunosequencing, statistical association of individual TCRs with disease status, and machine learning to predict cytomegalovirus infection status. All discovery cohort repertoires had been generated on a single sequencing platform. HLA typing covered class I and class II loci at four-digit resolution. The later analysis used no new phenotypic data to find candidate immune exposures, relying instead on TCR beta sequences and their occurrence across donors. A later analysis re-examined previously published TCR beta repertoires from hundreds of donors and added high-resolution HLA genotyping to investigate patterns of TCR occurrence. Donor age, sex, ethnicity and CMV serostatus were collected together with the repertoire data. Several DR-DQ haplotypes were treated as single units for association and clustering because of strong linkage in the cohort. In a later genetic analysis, genome-wide SNP genotypes for about three fifths of the roughly 670 donors were used, and that subset was treated as a discovery cohort. A separate validation cohort of roughly 130 different subjects was used in addition to the approximately 700-subject first cohort. The study was designed to test whether signatures of past pathogen exposure could be identified by cataloging public T cell receptors. Of the roughly 430 genotyped donors, approximately 83% fell in the genetic ancestry cluster associated with self-reported Caucasian donors.

The cohort comprised several hundred healthy bone marrow donors. Cohort members were all nominally healthy when sampled, although unrecorded immune exposures were likely present. The donor was CMV seronegative and was included in the group of under 450 seronegative cohort members. A peripheral blood sample was collected from each donor, and TCR beta sequencing was performed on peripheral blood mononuclear cells. Genomic DNA extraction from the blood cell samples was performed with the Qiagen DNeasy Blood Extraction Kit. What the work shows at the level of the full study, not this receptor alone: The study gave a list of about 170 TCR beta chains associated with cytomegalovirus. Three of the identified cytomegalovirus-associated TCR beta chains were confirmed in vitro to be specific for cytomegalovirus antigens. The presence/absence analyses assumed that sequencing depth was roughly uniform across donors, and that assumption may not be true. According to a later analysis, TCR association rates differed among HLA loci, with DRB1 alleles showing the most associated TCRs and HLA-C alleles showing the fewest. In an earlier analysis of about 550 of the donors, most TCR beta V segments were observed in productive rearrangements about 87% or about 30% of the time, broadly matching IMGT annotations. It was suggested by the authors that the approach could potentially be generalized to other disease states and immunological phenotypes. The earlier analysis of around 600 of the donors excluded roughly 17 rarely observed V segments, including chromosome 9 orphons, because counts were too low. In a later genetic analysis, a missense DCLRE1C variant was associated with V-gene and J-gene trimming of TCR beta chains, and the association was replicated in an independent cohort. Because HLA typing was unavailable for some donors at each locus, only the typed subset was used in association tests. In both the original and validation cohorts, the classifier was reported to diagnose cytomegalovirus status with high specificity and sensitivity. A group of highly shared sequence variants was considered likely to be a technical artifact of the sequencing pipeline. Compared with equally common non-associated chains, HLA-associated TCR beta chains in a later analysis were more clonally expanded and had lower generation probabilities. Linkage disequilibrium might explain the correlated functional status among segregating V segments, but an unknown experimental factor could not be excluded. At a false discovery rate of 0.05, a later analysis linked 16,951 TCR beta sequences to specific HLA alleles. In this cohort, only TCR beta chains were sequenced, and detectable features were limited by the absence of alpha or paired-chain data. Strong co-occurrence of HLA alleles, especially DR and DQ, made assigning TCR associations to individual alleles difficult. Compared with the roughly 710-donor mean, donors in an Asian-associated ancestry cluster had fewer N-insertions in productive TCRs, according to a later genetic analysis. A further reported finding was that TCR beta sequences accurately predicted the HLA-A and HLA-B alleles for most subjects in the first cohort. According to a later analysis, most CMV-associated TCR beta chains appeared to be HLA-restricted, and the HLA associations seemed to be driven largely by CMV exposure. Most TCR sequences were seen in very few donors, while some public TCRs were found in many individuals. Several of the top co-occurrence clusters appeared to be linked to parvovirus B19, influenza, CMV and Epstein-Barr virus, according to a later analysis. Because the 87-base-pair reads could not distinguish some IMGT-functional V segments, including TRBV6-2 and TRBV6-3, those segments were excluded. The only immune exposure information available for the cohort was CMV serostatus.

Library prep was done by the immunoSEQ multiplex PCR assay. The multiplex PCR relied on a mix of 60 forward primers for TCR Vbeta segments and 13 reverse primers for TCR Jbeta segments. Amplification of the CDR3 region of rearranged TCR beta genes was performed with a multiplex PCR assay on genomic DNA. Amplified TCR beta libraries were sequenced as 87-base-pair reads on the Illumina HiSeq System. The authors' pipeline ran thus. A later analysis tallied 70 million to 100 million unique TCR beta chains across the roughly 610 repertoires, and about 10 million of those chains were shared by two or more donors. A nearest-neighbor algorithm error-corrected the raw reads and collapsed the reads into unique sequences, merging closely related sequences to remove PCR and sequencing errors. V, D and J gene segments were assigned by aligning CDR3 sequences to IMGT reference sequences. For a sequence to be retained, a match of at least six nucleotides to both a V gene segment and a J gene segment was required. A rearrangement counted as productive if the CDR3 had no stop codons and remained in frame with V and J, and every other rearrangement counted as non-productive. CDR3 was defined according to IMGT convention as the region running from the second conserved V-encoded cysteine to the conserved J-encoded phenylalanine. Sequences without an unambiguous match to a single V gene segment were excluded from the earlier analysis of approximately 560 of the donors. An earlier analysis of almost 600 of the donors classified V segments as functional when productive rearrangements were above 56.7% and as segregating when the standard deviation between donors was above 5%. A statistical classification framework was developed to diagnose cytomegalovirus status using the catalog of TCR beta chain sequences. In a later analysis, TCR nucleotide sequences were compared against IMGT/GENE-DB human TR gene sequences so that V and J genes could be assigned. A later analysis assigned CDR3 sequences and most-parsimonious VDJ recombination scenarios with the TCRdist pipeline. In a later analysis, each TCR beta chain was defined by its CDR3 amino acid sequence together with its V-gene family, and reads lacking a unique V-gene family were excluded. In a later analysis, a few hundred highly shared, low-generation-probability nucleotide sequences were removed to address suspected cross-contamination and a sequencing artifact. In a later analysis, a clonal expansion index was calculated for each public chain from normalized within-repertoire ranks of inferred template counts. In a later analysis, generation probabilities were computed with a VDJ recombination model fitted to out-of-frame rearrangements, and the resulting probabilities were checked against IGoR. In a later analysis, TCR-TCR, TCR-HLA and TCR-CMV co-occurrence was scored with hypergeometric tests, and a repertoire-size bias correction was applied to TCR pairs. False discovery rates were estimated in a later analysis by permuting HLA or CMV assignments 20 times. In a later analysis, co-occurring TCRs were grouped using DBSCAN, with TCRdist sequence similarity added in when clustering inside HLA-allele-positive subsets. For co-occurrence clustering, repertoires with fewer than 30,000 or more than 120,000 public chains were excluded, along with five or six repertoires with anomalous nucleotide sharing. This immuneACCESS table, as held by TCRdb, lists in-frame sequences with V and J called but not all clones. Of the missing ones, under half trace to an unresolved V gene in checked studies; the others have no known cause. Clonal size and the V and J genes are those of that table, whereas D and trimming came from the DNA. For this sample the table gives about 220,000 clones, of which approximately 80% were detected only once. The top ten clonotypes cover approximately 0.71% of the sample.

Reading from cysteine to phenylalanine, the CDR3 counts 14 amino acids. This entry keeps only the CDR3 DNA: 42 bases, framed from base 1. V was cut back by 3 bases and J by 4 bases, leaving a gap of 10 bases between them. CDR1 and CDR2, per the germline V gene (reference sequence), are MNHEY and SMNVEV. This TCR was recovered from a boy aged 2-15 years in good health and CMV-seronegative. The sequenced material came from PBMCs. The rearrangement joined TRBV27 to TRBJ2-1; the D gene lacks a confident call. For the CDR3, the sequence is CASSFPGVYNEQFF. The base sequence is TGTGCCAGCAGTTTCCCGGGTGTTTACAATGAGCAGTTCTTC.